The T cell receptor beta chain under discussion was sequenced for a study of blood T cell repertoires in COVID-19 (dated by TCRdb to 2020 to 2022). Looking at the study overall: Samples covering the acute and convalescent phases of COVID-19 were provided by collaborators in the United States, Italy and Spain. A de-identified subject ID, COVID-19 status, age in years and sex were almost always included in the sample metadata. A freely available public database, intended as a resource for researchers studying the immune response to SARS-CoV-2, is where the repertoires were released. Where available, HLA class I and class II types were taken from metadata supplied by the sample provider and were not determined by assay-based typing. The dataset comprised deeply sampled blood TCRbeta repertoires from subjects exposed to, actively infected with, or recovered from COVID-19. Samples came from the ongoing ImmuneRACE study (first 160 participants) plus 1,254 subjects from 6 global collaborators. The prospective study material was composed of cDNA or gDNA derived from T cells, B-cell-depleted T cells, or PBMCs. Paper-wide results and their limitations: How much clinical and demographic metadata was included differed by source and by participant, and the metadata was provided uncurated.

The immunoSEQ Assay, a bias-controlled multiplex PCR, was used to amplify TCRbeta CDR3 regions from genomic DNA. In the source study's methods: The number of nucleated cells in each sample was estimated by amplification of reference gene primers within the assay. Sequence reads were collapsed and filtered to measure the absolute abundance of every unique TCRbeta CDR3 rearrangement. For each sample, productive Simpson clonality was calculated by taking the square root of Simpson's diversity index across productive rearrangements. Imported from immuneACCESS, the table was reduced by TCRdb to in-frame sequences with V and J called. These copies leave out some clones; in studies compared against another copy, an unresolved V gene accounts for under half, and the cause of the remainder is not known. The V and J calls and clone size were taken over from that table, and D and trimming were inferred from the DNA. Here the sample has under 200,000 clones; approximately 85% occur a single time. The ten top clones hold more than 7% of the sample.

One collaborating source in Seattle enrolled patients while the patients were actively infected and followed the patients over time throughout the course of disease. Whole blood was collected in K2EDTA tubes by collaborating institutions according to the institutions' own protocols. For TCRbeta analysis, collaborators shipped samples in one of three forms: frozen whole blood, isolated PBMCs, or DNA extracted from either of those sample types. The table lists this clone with a few counts. This receptor's antigen is unknown. Per-base qualities were not stored, and no clone one base away is much larger. From the germline V gene, CDR1 is MNHEY and CDR2 is SVGAGI. Including cysteine and phenylalanine, the CDR3 has 12 amino acids. Of the read, only the CDR3 DNA is kept; its 36 bases are in frame from base 1. Relative to germline, V is 5 bases shorter and J is 7 bases shorter, with 11 bases between their ends.

The TCR was taken from an older woman with COVID-19, enrolled during active disease. Sequencing was performed on peripheral blood. This chain is built from TRBV6-5 and TRBJ1-2; TRBD1 could be the D gene, as 5 bases match. This receptor carries the CDR3 CASSPGAGGYTF. The bases read TGTGCCAGCAGTCCTGGGGCAGGTGGCTACACCTTC.